This TCR beta chain originates from a study of T-cell reconstitution after alpha-beta-depleted transplantation in children (dated by TCRdb to 2016 to 2017). As for the study more broadly: The study quantitatively tracked T-cell immune reconstitution after TCRalphabeta/CD19-depleted allogeneic hematopoietic cell transplantation in children using TCR repertoire profiling.

The library relied on PCR. Sequencing instrument: Illumina HiSeq 2500. Molecular barcoding was employed in the preparation of TCR libraries, with unique molecular identifiers being used to normalize TCRbeta repertoire quantification. The raw public data were reprocessed by TCRdb itself: fastp quality trimming at Q25, MiXCR clonotype calling, in-frame beta chains only. CDR3 protein duplicates are merged, each entry listing the most common genes and DNA. The sample table shows about 500,000 distinct CDR3 sequences, and around a third are seen once. The ten top clones hold around 2.3% of the sample. Only a few counts were recorded for this clonotype. What this receptor recognizes is not known. Base qualities are missing; no much larger clone stands one base away. From a lookup of the germline V gene, CDR1 and CDR2 are MNHEY and SVGEGT. V has 6 bases trimmed and J has 2 bases trimmed; junction bases matching no gene number 7. The CDR3 numbers 17 residues from cysteine through phenylalanine. Only the CDR3 part of the read is kept: 51 bases, read in frame from the first base.

The material was PBMCs from the stem cell graft donor, obtained from the stem cell graft. The V gene is TRBV6-2 or TRBV6-3 and the J gene is TRBJ2-1; 13 central nucleotides agree with TRBD2. The receptor was isolated from a human donor who donated a stem cell graft to a child with aplastic anemia. The CDR3 protein: CASRPGTSGMAYNEQFF. The sequenced DNA: TGTGCCAGCAGACCCGGGACTAGCGGGATGGCCTACAATGAGCAGTTCTTC.